These T cell receptor beta chains were read from a single sample in a study of CD8+ T cells in alopecia areata. Profiling relied on immunoSEQ multiplex PCR, and the TCRdb table lists in-frame clones only, not all of them. The data hold roughly 110,000 clones, with less than 70% observed a single time. Sequencing was performed on CD4+ T cells sorted from blood, taken at week 24, from a patient treated with tofacitinib. These receptor sequences come from a human donor with alopecia areata. Both conserved end residues are part of each CDR3. A D gene is named only where the DNA matches it firmly. Only some rows state a clone size, as once, few, many or a class for expanded clones.

CDR3	DNA	size	D	V	J
CASSLQTGVNEQFF	TGTGCCAGCTCACTACAGACAGGGGTCAATGAGCAGTTCTTC	-	TRBD1	TRBV18	TRBJ2-1
CASSSGTVTSPLHF	TGTGCCAGCAGCTCCGGGACAGTCACTTCACCCCTCCACTTT	-	TRBD1	TRBV5-6	TRBJ1-6
CASRLQGDSPLHF	TGTGCCAGCAGACTACAGGGAGATTCACCCCTCCACTTT	few	-	TRBV6-5	TRBJ1-6
CASTARQDTGELFF	TGTGCCAGCACGGCGCGACAGGACACCGGGGAGCTGTTTTTT	-	-	TRBV2	TRBJ2-2
CASSQGTSGYEQYF	TGTGCCAGCAGCCAGGGGACTAGCGGATACGAGCAGTACTTC	-	TRBD2	TRBV4-2	TRBJ2-7
CSGVSTVTYEQYF	TGCAGCGGGGTTTCGACAGTTACCTACGAGCAGTACTTC	once	-	TRBV29-1	TRBJ2-7
CASSYSIAGTQETQYF	TGTGCCAGCAGTTACTCTATAGCGGGGACTCAAGAGACCCAGTACTTC	-	TRBD2	TRBV6-5	TRBJ2-5
CASSLALAQGMSGYTF	TGTGCCAGCAGCTTAGCGCTGGCGCAGGGGATGAGCGGCTACACCTTC	-	-	TRBV7-9	TRBJ1-2
CSVEGAGLSEQFF	TGCAGCGTTGAGGGCGCCGGCTTGAGTGAGCAGTTCTTC	few	-	TRBV29-1	TRBJ2-1
CASSQYVQAEAFF	TGTGCCAGCAGCCAATATGTTCAGGCTGAAGCTTTCTTT	-	-	TRBV14	TRBJ1-1
CASSRGTGDRFTDTQYF	TGTGCCAGCAGCCGGGGGACCGGGGACAGGTTCACAGATACGCAGTATTTT	-	TRBD1	TRBV4-2	TRBJ2-3
CASSQDFQRGDSSGANVLTF	TGCGCCAGCAGCCAAGATTTCCAGAGAGGGGACTCTTCTGGGGCCAACGTCCTGACTTTC	-	-	TRBV4-3	TRBJ2-6
CASSQEVMYSNQPQHF	TGCGCCAGCAGCCAAGAAGTGATGTATAGCAATCAGCCCCAGCATTTT	-	-	TRBV4-3	TRBJ1-5
CASSGAGGHNEQFF	TGTGCCAGCAGTGGGGCAGGGGGCCACAATGAGCAGTTCTTC	few	TRBD1	TRBV2	TRBJ2-1
CASSQDLAGLYTQYF	TGCGCCAGCAGCCAAGACCTAGCGGGGCTATACACCCAGTACTTC	-	TRBD2	TRBV4-3	TRBJ2-5
CASISEISTDTQYF	TGTGCCAGCATTTCAGAGATCAGCACAGATACGCAGTATTTT	once	-	TRBV27	TRBJ2-3
CASSQNQGASGNTIYF	TGCGCCAGCAGCCAAAATCAGGGGGCTTCTGGAAACACCATATATTTT	-	TRBD1	TRBV5-1	TRBJ1-3
CAWSHWYGYTF	TGTGCCTGGTCTCATTGGTATGGCTACACCTTC	-	-	TRBV30	TRBJ1-2
CAWSTAGPHLHF	TGTGCCTGGAGTACAGCCGGGCCCCACCTCCACTTT	-	-	TRBV30	TRBJ1-6
CASSLSRGVESSYEQYF	TGTGCCAGCAGCTTATCAAGGGGCGTGGAAAGCTCCTACGAGCAGTACTTC	few	-	TRBV7-8	TRBJ2-7
CSVEPSGRGETQYF	TGCAGCGTCGAACCTAGCGGAAGGGGGGAGACCCAGTACTTC	-	-	TRBV29-1	TRBJ2-5
CSVVAPGGGVTEAFF	TGCAGCGTTGTTGCCCCAGGGGGGGGAGTCACTGAAGCTTTCTTT	-	TRBD1	TRBV29-1	TRBJ1-1
CASSQTPTGVYGYTF	TGCGCCAGCAGCCAAACCCCGACAGGGGTCTATGGCTACACCTTC	-	TRBD1	TRBV4-3	TRBJ1-2
CSVAGGGRNYGYTF	TGCAGCGTTGCCGGGGGGGGCAGAAACTATGGCTACACCTTC	-	-	TRBV29-1	TRBJ1-2
CSALDIRETQYF	TGCAGCGCCCTCGACATCCGAGAGACCCAGTACTTC	few	-	TRBV29-1	TRBJ2-5
CASSRTGGRQDTQYF	TGCGCCAGCAGCCGGACAGGGGGCCGCCAGGATACGCAGTATTTT	few	TRBD1	TRBV4-1	TRBJ2-3
CSVRGETQYF	TGCAGCGTTCGGGGAGAGACCCAGTACTTC	-	-	TRBV29-1	TRBJ2-5
CASSLGPGEAFF	TGTGCCAGCAGCTTGGGTCCAGGAGAAGCTTTCTTT	few	-	TRBV5-6	TRBJ1-1
CAGAGTGSDEQYF	TGTGCCGGAGCGGGGACAGGGAGCGACGAGCAGTACTTC	few	TRBD1	TRBV30	TRBJ2-7
CAWSSRGQVQGLYNSPLHF	TGTGCCTGGAGCTCGCGAGGACAGGTTCAGGGGCTTTATAATTCACCCCTCCACTTT	few	TRBD1	TRBV30	TRBJ1-6
CASSPLTGGNYGYTF	TGTGCCAGCAGCCCGTTAACAGGGGGGAACTATGGCTACACCTTC	-	TRBD1	TRBV7-9	TRBJ1-2
CSVEVQASRGGYTF	TGCAGCGTTGAAGTACAGGCGAGTCGCGGTGGCTACACCTTC	-	-	TRBV29-1	TRBJ1-2
CASSLRTALKLSTYNEQFF	TGTGCCAGCAGCTTGAGGACAGCTCTTAAACTTTCCACCTACAATGAGCAGTTCTTC	-	-	TRBV7-2	TRBJ2-1
CASSQDRRGFTDTQYF	TGCGCCAGCAGCCAAGATCGGCGGGGATTCACAGATACGCAGTATTTT	many	-	TRBV4-3	TRBJ2-3
CASATRENSPLHF	TGTGCCAGCGCGACACGGGAGAATTCACCCCTCCACTTT	-	-	TRBV25-1	TRBJ1-6
CSVVLGNYGYTF	TGCAGCGTTGTGTTAGGAAACTATGGCTACACCTTC	-	-	TRBV29-1	TRBJ1-2
CSGRGYTSTDTQYF	TGCAGCGGAAGGGGGTATACTAGCACAGATACGCAGTATTTT	few	-	TRBV29-1	TRBJ2-3
CAWSLHTQGIKLFF	TGTGCCTGGAGTCTCCACACACAGGGGATTAAACTGTTTTTT	-	TRBD1	TRBV30	TRBJ1-4
CASSLRTSGGNDNEQFF	TGTGCCAGCAGCTTAAGGACTAGCGGGGGGAATGACAATGAGCAGTTCTTC	-	TRBD2	TRBV7-9	TRBJ2-1
CASSPPVAETQYF	TGTGCCAGCTCACCACCGGTGGCAGAGACCCAGTACTTC	-	-	TRBV18	TRBJ2-5
CASSPPTGRRETQYF	TGCGCCAGCAGCCCTCCGACTGGAAGGCGCGAGACCCAGTACTTC	few	-	TRBV5-1	TRBJ2-5
CASGTGTGWDGYTF	TGTGCCAGCGGGACCGGGACAGGGTGGGATGGCTACACCTTC	-	TRBD1	TRBV2	TRBJ1-2
CASSIDSLAGTNYGYTF	TGCGCCAGCAGCATTGACAGCCTGGCGGGGACTAACTATGGCTACACCTTC	-	-	TRBV5-1	TRBJ1-2
CASSVYRGLEAFF	TGCGCCAGCAGCGTATACAGGGGACTTGAAGCTTTCTTT	-	TRBD1	TRBV5-1	TRBJ1-1
CASSQSGRGQAGANVLTF	TGCGCCAGCAGTCAATCAGGTCGGGGGCAGGCTGGGGCCAACGTCCTGACTTTC	-	-	TRBV23-1	TRBJ2-6
CSAPGRLKFFF	TGCAGTGCCCCGGGACGGTTGAAGTTTTTCTTT	-	-	TRBV20-1	TRBJ1-1
CAWSVAGGTEAFF	TGTGCCTGGAGTGTAGCGGGGGGCACTGAAGCTTTCTTT	-	-	TRBV30	TRBJ1-1
CASSLVLLGSTNTGELFF	TGCGCCAGCAGCTTGGTTCTATTGGGGAGTACGAACACCGGGGAGCTGTTTTTT	few	-	TRBV5-1	TRBJ2-2
CASSFQETQYF	TGTGCCAGCAGCTTCCAAGAGACCCAGTACTTC	few	-	TRBV7-9	TRBJ2-5
CASSETGTGTQGRGAFF	TGTGCCAGCAGTGAGACCGGGACAGGAACTCAGGGTAGAGGAGCTTTCTTT	-	TRBD1	TRBV25-1	TRBJ1-1
CSVAGPPLPYNEQFF	TGCAGCGTTGCTGGCCCACCATTACCCTACAATGAGCAGTTCTTC	-	-	TRBV29-1	TRBJ2-1
CASSQEPQNGLSYEQYF	TGTGCCAGCAGCCAAGAGCCTCAGAACGGCTTGTCCTACGAGCAGTACTTC	-	-	TRBV7-9	TRBJ2-7
CASSPQQESYEQYF	TGTGCCAGCTCACCCCAGCAGGAGAGCTACGAGCAGTACTTC	-	-	TRBV18	TRBJ2-7
CASSLGASTDTQYF	TGCGCCAGCAGCTTGGGCGCTAGCACAGATACGCAGTATTTT	-	-	TRBV5-1	TRBJ2-3
CSAARDIDSGANVLTF	TGCAGCGCTGCCAGGGACATAGACTCTGGGGCCAACGTCCTGACTTTC	-	-	TRBV29-1	TRBJ2-6
CATTSGGDTQYF	TGTGCCACGACTAGCGGGGGAGATACGCAGTATTTT	-	TRBD2	TRBV6-6	TRBJ2-3
CASSPGLAGSNEQFF	TGTGCCAGCAGCCCCGGACTAGCGGGGTCCAATGAGCAGTTCTTC	-	TRBD2	TRBV27	TRBJ2-1